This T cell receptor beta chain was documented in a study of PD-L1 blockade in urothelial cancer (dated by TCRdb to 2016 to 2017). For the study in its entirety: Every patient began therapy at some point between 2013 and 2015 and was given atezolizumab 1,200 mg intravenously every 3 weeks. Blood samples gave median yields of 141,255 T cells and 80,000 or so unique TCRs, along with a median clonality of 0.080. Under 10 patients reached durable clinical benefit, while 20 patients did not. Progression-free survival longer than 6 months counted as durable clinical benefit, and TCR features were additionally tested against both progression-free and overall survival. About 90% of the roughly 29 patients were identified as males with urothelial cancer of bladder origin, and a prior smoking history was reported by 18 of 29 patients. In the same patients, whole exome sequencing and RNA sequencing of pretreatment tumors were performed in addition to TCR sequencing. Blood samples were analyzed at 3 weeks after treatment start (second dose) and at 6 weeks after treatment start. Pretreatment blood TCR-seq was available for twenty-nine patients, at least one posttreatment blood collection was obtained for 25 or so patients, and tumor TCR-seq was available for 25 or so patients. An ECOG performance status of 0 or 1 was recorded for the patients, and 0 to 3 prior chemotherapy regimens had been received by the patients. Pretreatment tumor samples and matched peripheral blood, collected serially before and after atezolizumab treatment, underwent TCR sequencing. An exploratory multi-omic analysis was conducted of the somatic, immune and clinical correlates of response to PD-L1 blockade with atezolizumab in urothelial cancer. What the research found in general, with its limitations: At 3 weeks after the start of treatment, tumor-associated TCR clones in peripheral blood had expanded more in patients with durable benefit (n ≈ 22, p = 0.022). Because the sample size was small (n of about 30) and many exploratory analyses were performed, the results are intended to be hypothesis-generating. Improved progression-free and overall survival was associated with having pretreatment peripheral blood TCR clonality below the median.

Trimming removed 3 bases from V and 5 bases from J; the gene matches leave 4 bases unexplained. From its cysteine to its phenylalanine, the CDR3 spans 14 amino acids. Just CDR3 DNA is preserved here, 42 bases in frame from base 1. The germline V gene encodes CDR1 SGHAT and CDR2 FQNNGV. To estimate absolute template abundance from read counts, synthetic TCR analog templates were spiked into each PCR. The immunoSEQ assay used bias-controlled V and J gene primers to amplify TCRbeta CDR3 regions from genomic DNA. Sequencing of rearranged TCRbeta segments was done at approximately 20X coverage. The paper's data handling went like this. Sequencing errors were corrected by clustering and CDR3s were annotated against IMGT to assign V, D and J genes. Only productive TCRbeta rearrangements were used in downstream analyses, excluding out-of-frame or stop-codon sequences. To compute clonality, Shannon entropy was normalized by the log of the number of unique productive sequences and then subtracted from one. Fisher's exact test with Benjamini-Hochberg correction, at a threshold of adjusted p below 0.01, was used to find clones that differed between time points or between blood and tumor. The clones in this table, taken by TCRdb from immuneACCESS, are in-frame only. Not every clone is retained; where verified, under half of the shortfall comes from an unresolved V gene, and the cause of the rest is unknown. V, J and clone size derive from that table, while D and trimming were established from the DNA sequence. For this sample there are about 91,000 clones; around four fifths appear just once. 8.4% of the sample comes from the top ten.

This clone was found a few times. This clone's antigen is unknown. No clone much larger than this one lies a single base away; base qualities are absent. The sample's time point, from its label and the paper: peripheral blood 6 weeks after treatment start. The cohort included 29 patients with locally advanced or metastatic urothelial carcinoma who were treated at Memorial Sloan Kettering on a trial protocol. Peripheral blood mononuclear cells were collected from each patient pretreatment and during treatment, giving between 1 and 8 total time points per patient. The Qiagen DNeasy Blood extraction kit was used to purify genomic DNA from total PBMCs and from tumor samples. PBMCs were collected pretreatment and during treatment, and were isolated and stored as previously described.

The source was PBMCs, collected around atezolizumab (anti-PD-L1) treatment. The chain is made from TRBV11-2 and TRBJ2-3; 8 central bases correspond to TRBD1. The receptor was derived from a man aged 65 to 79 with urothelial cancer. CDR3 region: CASSFLTGEDTQYF. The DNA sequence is TGTGCCAGCAGCTTCCTGACAGGGGAAGATACGCAGTATTTT.